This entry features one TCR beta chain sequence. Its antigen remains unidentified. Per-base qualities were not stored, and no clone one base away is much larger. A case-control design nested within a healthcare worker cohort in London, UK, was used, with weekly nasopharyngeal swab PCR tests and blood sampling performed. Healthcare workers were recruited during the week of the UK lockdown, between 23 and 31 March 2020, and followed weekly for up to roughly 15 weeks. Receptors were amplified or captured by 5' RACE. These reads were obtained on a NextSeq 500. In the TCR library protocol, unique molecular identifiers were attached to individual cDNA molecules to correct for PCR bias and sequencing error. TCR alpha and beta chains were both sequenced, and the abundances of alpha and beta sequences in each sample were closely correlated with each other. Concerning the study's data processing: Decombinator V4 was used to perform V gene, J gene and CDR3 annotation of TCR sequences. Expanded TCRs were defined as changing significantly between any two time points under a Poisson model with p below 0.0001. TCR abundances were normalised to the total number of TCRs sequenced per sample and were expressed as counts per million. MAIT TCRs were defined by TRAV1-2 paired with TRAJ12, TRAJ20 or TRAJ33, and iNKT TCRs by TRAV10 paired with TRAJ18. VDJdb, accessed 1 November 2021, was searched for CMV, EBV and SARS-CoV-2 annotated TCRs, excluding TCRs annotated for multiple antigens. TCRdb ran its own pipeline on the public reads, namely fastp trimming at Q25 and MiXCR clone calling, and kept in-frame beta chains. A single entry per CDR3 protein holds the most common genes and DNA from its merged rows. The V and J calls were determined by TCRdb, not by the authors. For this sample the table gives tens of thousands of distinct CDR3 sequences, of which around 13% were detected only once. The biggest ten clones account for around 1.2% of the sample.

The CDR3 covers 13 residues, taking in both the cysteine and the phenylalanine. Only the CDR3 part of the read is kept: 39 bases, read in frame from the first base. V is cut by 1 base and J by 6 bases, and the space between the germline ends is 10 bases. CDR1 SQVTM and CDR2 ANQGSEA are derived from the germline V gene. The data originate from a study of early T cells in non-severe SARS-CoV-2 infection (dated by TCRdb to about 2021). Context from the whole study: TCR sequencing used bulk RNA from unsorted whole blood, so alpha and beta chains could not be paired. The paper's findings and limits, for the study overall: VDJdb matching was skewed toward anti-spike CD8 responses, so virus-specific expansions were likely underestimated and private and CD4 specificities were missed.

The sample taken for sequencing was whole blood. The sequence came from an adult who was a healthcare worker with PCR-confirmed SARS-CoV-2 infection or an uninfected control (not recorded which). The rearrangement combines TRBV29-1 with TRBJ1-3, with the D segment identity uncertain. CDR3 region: CSVEGTTENTIYF. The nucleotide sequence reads TGCAGCGTTGAAGGTACTACTGAAAACACCATATATTTT.